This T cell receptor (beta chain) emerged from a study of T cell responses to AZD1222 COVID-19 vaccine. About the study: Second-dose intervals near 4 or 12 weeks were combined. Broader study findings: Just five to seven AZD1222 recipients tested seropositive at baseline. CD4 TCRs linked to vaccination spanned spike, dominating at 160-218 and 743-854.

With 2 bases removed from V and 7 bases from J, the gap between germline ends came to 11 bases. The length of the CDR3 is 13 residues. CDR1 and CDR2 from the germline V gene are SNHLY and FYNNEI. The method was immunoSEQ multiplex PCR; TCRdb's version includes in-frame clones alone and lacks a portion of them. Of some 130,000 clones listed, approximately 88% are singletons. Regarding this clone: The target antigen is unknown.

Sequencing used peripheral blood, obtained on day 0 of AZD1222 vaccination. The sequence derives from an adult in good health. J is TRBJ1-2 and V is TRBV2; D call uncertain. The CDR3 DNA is TGTGCCAGCAGTGAAAGGGAAGGAGGTGGCTACACCTTC. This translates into CASSEREGGGYTF.